The present entry profiles one T cell receptor beta chain with its context. Sequencing was performed with immunoSEQ multiplex PCR; in TCRdb, only in-frame clones are kept and a portion is missing. The data contain roughly 420,000 clones, 88% of them singletons. Treatment of the sample: about 20 received Ad26.COV2.S at low or high dose, single or two shots; roughly 5 received placebo; per-sample allocation not given. The investigators took samples on day 63 after the first vaccine or placebo injection. The source of the sample is a study of Ad26.COV2.S vaccination and SARS-CoV-2 variants. Trimming removed 2 bases from V and 5 bases from J, with 14 bases in between. CDR1 MGHRA and CDR2 YSYEKL come from the germline V gene. This CDR3 is 15 amino acids long.

Source: peripheral blood, taken in a trial of Ad26.COV2.S vaccine versus placebo. The chain employs TRBV4-1 and TRBJ2-3; maybe TRBD1 (5 bases). This receptor was taken from a person aged 18-60 years who received the Ad26.COV2.S COVID-19 vaccine or a placebo. This CDR3 is CASSQPQGAKDTQYF. The CDR3 DNA follows: TGCGCCAGCAGCCAACCGCAAGGGGCAAAAGATACGCAGTATTTT.